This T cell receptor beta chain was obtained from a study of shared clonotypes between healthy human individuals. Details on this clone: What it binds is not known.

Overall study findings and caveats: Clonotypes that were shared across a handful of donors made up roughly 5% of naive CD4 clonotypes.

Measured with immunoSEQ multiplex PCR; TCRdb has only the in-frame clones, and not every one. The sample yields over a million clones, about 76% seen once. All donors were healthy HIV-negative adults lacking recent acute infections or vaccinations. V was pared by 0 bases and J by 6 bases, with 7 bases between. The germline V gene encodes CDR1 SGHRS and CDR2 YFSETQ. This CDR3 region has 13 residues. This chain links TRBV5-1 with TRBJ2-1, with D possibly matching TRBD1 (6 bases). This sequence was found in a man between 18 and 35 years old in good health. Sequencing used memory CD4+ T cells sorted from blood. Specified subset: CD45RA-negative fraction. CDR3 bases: TGCGCCAGCAGCTTGGGGGACACCAATGAGCAGTTCTTC. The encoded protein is CASSLGDTNEQFF. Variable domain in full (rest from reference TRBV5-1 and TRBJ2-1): KAGVTQTPRYLIKTRGQQVTLSCSPISGHRSVSWYQQTPGQGLQFLFEYFSETQRNKGNFPGRFSGRQFSNSRSEMNVSTLELGDSALYLCASSLGDTNEQFFGPGTRLTVL.